The rows below give T cell receptor beta chains drawn from one sample of a study of beta chain features in type 1 diabetes. The repertoire was sequenced with immunoSEQ multiplex PCR; TCRdb's copy has only in-frame clones and lacks some. The data contain under 250,000 clones, over 12% of them seen just once; the ten biggest clones take up 0.025% to 0.03%. Sequencing was carried out using naive CD4+ T cells from blood. These receptors came from a woman aged 40 to 50 in good health. The CDR3 runs from the conserved cysteine through the conserved F or W. The order of the fields is V gene, J gene, D gene, clone size, CDR3 protein, CDR3 DNA. The D gene is left open where the match is weak. Rows may omit the clone size; those that give it use once, few, many or a size class.

TRBV5-1,TRBJ1-6,NA,few,CASSLEPVNSPLHF,TGCGCCAGCAGCTTGGAGCCCGTTAATTCACCCCTCCACTTT
TRBV29-1,TRBJ1-1,NA,NA,CSVEARGPNTEAFF,TGCAGCGTTGAAGCGCGGGGGCCAAACACTGAAGCTTTCTTT
TRBV11-2,TRBJ2-5,NA,NA,CASSHPMAQRGQYF,TGTGCCAGCAGCCATCCAATGGCTCAAAGGGGGCAGTACTTC
TRBV10-3,TRBJ2-2,NA,few,CANGRNTGELFF,TGTGCCAACGGGAGGAACACCGGGGAGCTGTTTTTT
TRBV29-1,TRBJ1-2,NA,NA,CSVEDPPGTGYQSYGYTF,TGCAGCGTTGAAGATCCGCCGGGAACAGGGTACCAAAGCTATGGCTACACCTTC
TRBV5-4,TRBJ2-3,NA,NA,CASSTELRDTQYF,TGTGCCAGCAGCACCGAGCTTCGGGATACGCAGTATTTT
TRBV6-6,TRBJ2-3,TRBD2,NA,CASSYERGITDTQYF,TGTGCCAGCAGTTACGAGCGGGGGATCACAGATACGCAGTATTTT
TRBV14,TRBJ1-5,NA,NA,CASSLSEGATKHF,TGTGCCAGCAGCCTTAGTGAGGGAGCGACCAAGCATTTT
TRBV4-3,TRBJ1-6,NA,few,CASSQDRGWNSPLHF,TGCGCCAGCAGCCAAGATCGGGGATGGAATTCACCCCTCCACTTT
TRBV5-1,TRBJ2-7,TRBD2,NA,CASSSTSGGPGDYEQYF,TGCGCCAGCAGCTCCACTAGCGGGGGTCCAGGGGACTACGAGCAGTACTTC
TRBV9,TRBJ2-3,TRBD1,NA,CASSVAGGQGRDTQYF,TGTGCCAGCAGCGTAGCCGGGGGACAGGGACGAGATACGCAGTATTTT
TRBV2,TRBJ1-6,NA,few,CASSSRGQSNSPLHF,TGTGCCAGCAGTTCAAGAGGACAGTCGAATTCACCCCTCCACTTT
TRBV2,TRBJ2-2,TRBD2,few,CASSGTSGVAGELFF,TGTGCCAGCAGTGGGACTAGCGGGGTGGCCGGGGAGCTGTTTTTT
TRBV5-6,TRBJ2-6,NA,NA,CASSLGQNVLTF,TGTGCCAGCAGCTTGGGGCAGAACGTCCTGACTTTC
TRBV27,TRBJ1-2,TRBD1,few,CASSSYRGDFNGYTF,TGTGCCAGCAGTTCGTACAGGGGAGATTTTAATGGCTACACCTTC
TRBV19,TRBJ1-2,TRBD1,few,CATNGDRAKYGYTF,TGTGCCACCAACGGCGACAGGGCTAAATATGGCTACACCTTC
TRBV7-9,TRBJ1-5,NA,NA,CASSLAALTGEYSNQPQHF,TGTGCCAGCAGCTTAGCTGCCCTGACAGGAGAGTATAGCAATCAGCCCCAGCATTTT
TRBV5-1,TRBJ2-5,TRBD1,NA,CASSPRGQGETQYF,TGCGCCAGCAGCCCAAGGGGGCAGGGAGAGACCCAGTACTTC
TRBV5-4,TRBJ1-1,TRBD1,NA,CASSSPTGMNTEAFF,TGTGCCAGCAGCTCGCCGACAGGGATGAACACTGAAGCTTTCTTT
TRBV6-5,TRBJ1-2,NA,NA,CASSYSGGGADGYTF,TGTGCCAGCAGTTACTCCGGGGGGGGCGCAGATGGCTACACCTTC
TRBV18,TRBJ2-3,TRBD2,few,CASSPGLAGRDTQYF,TGTGCCAGCTCACCTGGACTAGCGGGGAGAGATACGCAGTATTTT
TRBV10-3,TRBJ2-5,TRBD2,few,CAISEGLVRETQYF,TGTGCCATCAGTGAGGGACTAGTTCGAGAGACCCAGTACTTC
TRBV7-6,TRBJ2-1,TRBD2,few,CASSLTSGLYSYNEQFF,TGTGCCAGCAGCTTGACTAGCGGGTTATACTCCTACAATGAGCAGTTCTTC
TRBV6-6,TRBJ2-3,TRBD2,NA,CASRFPSGGYTDTQYF,TGTGCCAGCAGATTCCCTAGCGGGGGGTACACAGATACGCAGTATTTT
TRBV9,TRBJ2-3,NA,few,CASSVDPSRVGQYF,TGTGCCAGCAGCGTAGACCCGTCGCGGGTGGGGCAGTATTTT
TRBV5-1,TRBJ2-3,TRBD2,few,CASSLEASGSGTDTQYF,TGCGCCAGCAGCTTGGAGGCTAGCGGCAGCGGCACAGATACGCAGTATTTT
TRBV7-2,TRBJ2-2,TRBD2,few,CASSPALRGALTGELFF,TGTGCCAGCAGCCCGGCTTTGCGGGGGGCGCTCACCGGGGAGCTGTTTTTT